Listed below are T cell receptor beta chains from one sample, sequenced in a study of T-cell reconstitution after alpha-beta-depleted transplantation in children. Via MiXCR, TCRdb re-called the PCR reads, giving one row per CDR3 protein. The sample lists a few hundred thousand distinct CDR3 sequences, approximately 20% occurring once. The source was PBMCs, mostly from graft donor cells, collected 180 days after TCRalphabeta/CD19-depleted stem cell transplant. The receptors were sampled from a male patient aged 10-17 years who had a stem cell transplant for acute lymphoblastic leukemia, so the T cells may come from the graft donor. Each CDR3 is given with its conserved first and last residue. Fields, in order: J gene, V gene, clone size, CDR3 protein. Where a row states a size, it is once, few, many or the class of an expanded clone; other rows omit it.

J gene: TRBJ2-3; V gene: TRBV6-5; clone size: once; CDR3 protein: CASSYSFLRNTQYF
J gene: TRBJ2-1; V gene: TRBV6-1; clone size: many; CDR3 protein: CASSPSGGYNEQFF
J gene: TRBJ1-5; V gene: TRBV28; clone size: few; CDR3 protein: CASSFRQALSYQPQHF
J gene: TRBJ1-2; V gene: TRBV5-1; clone size: many; CDR3 protein: CASSLETGAPSNYGYTF
J gene: TRBJ2-3; V gene: TRBV7-8; clone size: NA; CDR3 protein: CASSPNRVRSTDTQYF
J gene: TRBJ2-7; V gene: TRBV6-5; clone size: many; CDR3 protein: CASSHQGTGQSEQYF
J gene: TRBJ2-1; V gene: TRBV20-1; clone size: NA; CDR3 protein: CSARRSGGLRNEQFF
J gene: TRBJ1-2; V gene: TRBV12-3/TRBV12-4; clone size: few; CDR3 protein: CASSPPAVLHYGYTF
J gene: TRBJ1-2; V gene: TRBV4-3; clone size: few; CDR3 protein: CASSQDWRVTPYGYTF
J gene: TRBJ2-1; V gene: TRBV4-1; clone size: NA; CDR3 protein: CASTTPGRNNEQFF
J gene: TRBJ2-7; V gene: TRBV11-1; clone size: NA; CDR3 protein: CASSFGRFYEQYF
J gene: TRBJ2-1; V gene: TRBV5-1; clone size: many; CDR3 protein: CASRKMENGLPLYNEQFF
J gene: TRBJ2-7; V gene: TRBV5-1; clone size: NA; CDR3 protein: CASSLYGGSYEQYF
J gene: TRBJ2-2; V gene: TRBV6-1; clone size: few; CDR3 protein: CASTPQGVGGELFF
J gene: TRBJ2-3; V gene: TRBV7-8; clone size: few; CDR3 protein: CASSLRLAATWGDTQYF
J gene: TRBJ2-2; V gene: TRBV7-2; clone size: few; CDR3 protein: CASSLAGPFKGGELFF
J gene: TRBJ2-5; V gene: TRBV28; clone size: NA; CDR3 protein: CASSFWERRGVETQYF
J gene: TRBJ2-1; V gene: TRBV9; clone size: NA; CDR3 protein: CASSVEVGGSYNEQFF
J gene: TRBJ2-3; V gene: TRBV20-1; clone size: few; CDR3 protein: CSASWRETDTQYF
J gene: TRBJ1-5; V gene: TRBV7-9; clone size: few; CDR3 protein: CASSIDRNQPQHF
J gene: TRBJ1-2; V gene: TRBV19; clone size: NA; CDR3 protein: CASSILRDSSRIDYGYTF
J gene: TRBJ2-3; V gene: TRBV5-1; clone size: NA; CDR3 protein: CASSLETRASTDTQYF
J gene: TRBJ2-1; V gene: TRBV20-1; clone size: NA; CDR3 protein: CSASYGTGNNEQFF
J gene: TRBJ2-7; V gene: TRBV29-1; clone size: few; CDR3 protein: CSVKRSSSYEQYF
J gene: TRBJ2-5; V gene: TRBV5-1; clone size: NA; CDR3 protein: CASISTQAGGRETQYF
J gene: TRBJ2-5; V gene: TRBV20-1; clone size: NA; CDR3 protein: CSARDWGWETQYF
J gene: TRBJ2-3; V gene: TRBV5-1; clone size: few; CDR3 protein: CASRTGQVTDTQYF
J gene: TRBJ1-2; V gene: TRBV7-2; clone size: once; CDR3 protein: CASSLWLQGGAYGYTF
J gene: TRBJ2-1; V gene: TRBV20-1; clone size: few; CDR3 protein: CSARGPVDEQFF
J gene: TRBJ1-1; V gene: TRBV7-6; clone size: NA; CDR3 protein: CASSLANGLEAFF
J gene: TRBJ1-2; V gene: TRBV5-1; clone size: few; CDR3 protein: CASSLDRGARIINYGYTF
J gene: TRBJ2-1; V gene: TRBV7-3; clone size: few; CDR3 protein: CASSLMTSGNEQFF
J gene: TRBJ2-3; V gene: TRBV9; clone size: NA; CDR3 protein: CASRVKRGSDTQYF
J gene: TRBJ2-5; V gene: TRBV5-1; clone size: many; CDR3 protein: CASSNPPGEGTETQYF
J gene: TRBJ2-3; V gene: TRBV7-2; clone size: NA; CDR3 protein: CASSWPGGGNTDTQYF
J gene: TRBJ2-1; V gene: TRBV6-1; clone size: NA; CDR3 protein: CASRGSTGGAYNEQFF
J gene: TRBJ1-3; V gene: TRBV4-1; clone size: NA; CDR3 protein: CASSQGGKGAISGNTIYF
J gene: TRBJ1-5; V gene: TRBV5-7; clone size: once; CDR3 protein: CASSKTGETNKDQPQHF
J gene: TRBJ2-1; V gene: TRBV12-5; clone size: NA; CDR3 protein: CASGLALAGGDNEQFF
J gene: TRBJ2-1; V gene: TRBV4-1; clone size: NA; CDR3 protein: CASSQPPDLKRGNEQFF